These T cell receptor beta chains were read from a single sample in a study of molecular identifiers for immune sequencing clone quantification. TCRdb ran MiXCR on the PCR reads and lists one entry per CDR3 protein. This sample has about 640,000 distinct CDR3 sequences, with 20% found just once. The specimen was naive CD8+ T cells from blood, with Jurkat cell RNA spiked in. Receptors originate from a human donor in good health. Some libraries in this study had Jurkat cell RNA spiked in. Each CDR3 is given with its conserved first and last residue. Fields, in order: D gene, J gene, clone size, V gene, CDR3 DNA, CDR3 protein. D genes are given only for firm matches. A clone size is listed for some rows: how often the clone was seen (once, few, many), or a class if it is expanded.

D gene: NA
J gene: TRBJ2-4
clone size: many
V gene: TRBV12-3/TRBV12-4
CDR3 DNA: TGTGCCAGCAGTTTAGGGTCCGGCTGGGGCAAAAACATTCAGTACTTC
CDR3 protein: CASSLGSGWGKNIQYF

D gene: NA
J gene: TRBJ2-7
clone size: many
V gene: TRBV7-2
CDR3 DNA: TGTGCCAGCAGCTTAGAGCGGGCGGAGTTC
CDR3 protein: CASSLERAEF

D gene: NA
J gene: TRBJ1-2
clone size: many
V gene: TRBV9
CDR3 DNA: TGTGCCAGCAGCGTAGGGCACATTAAACCCTATGGCTACACCTTC
CDR3 protein: CASSVGHIKPYGYTF

D gene: NA
J gene: TRBJ2-2
clone size: many
V gene: TRBV3-1
CDR3 DNA: TGTGCCAGCAGCCAAGATTTAAATCCGCAGAACACCGGGGAGCTGTTTTTT
CDR3 protein: CASSQDLNPQNTGELFF

D gene: TRBD1
J gene: TRBJ2-7
clone size: many
V gene: TRBV5-1
CDR3 DNA: TGCGCCAGCAGTAACACAGGGGTCTACGAGCAGTACTTC
CDR3 protein: CASSNTGVYEQYF

D gene: NA
J gene: TRBJ2-7
clone size: NA
V gene: TRBV10-3
CDR3 DNA: TGTGCCATCAGTCCGCACGCCGGGACCAACTCCTACGAGCAGTACTTC
CDR3 protein: CAISPHAGTNSYEQYF

D gene: TRBD1
J gene: TRBJ2-7
clone size: many
V gene: TRBV7-9
CDR3 DNA: TGTGCCAGCAGCGTGTCAGGGGGAGAGCAGTACTTC
CDR3 protein: CASSVSGGEQYF

D gene: TRBD1
J gene: TRBJ2-7
clone size: many
V gene: TRBV6-5
CDR3 DNA: TGTGCCAGCAGTTCTGGACAGGGGAGATCCTACGAGCAGTACTTC
CDR3 protein: CASSSGQGRSYEQYF

D gene: NA
J gene: TRBJ1-5
clone size: few
V gene: TRBV7-2
CDR3 DNA: TGTGCCAGCAGCTTAGTCGGGACAAATAGCAATCAGCCCCAGCATTTT
CDR3 protein: CASSLVGTNSNQPQHF

D gene: NA
J gene: TRBJ2-6
clone size: few
V gene: TRBV4-1
CDR3 DNA: TGCGCCAGCAGCCAACCGACACGCTCTGGGGCCAACGTCCTGACTTTC
CDR3 protein: CASSQPTRSGANVLTF

D gene: TRBD1
J gene: TRBJ1-4
clone size: few
V gene: TRBV12-3/TRBV12-4
CDR3 DNA: TGTGCCAGCAGTCCATGGACAGGGGCGTCAGCTAATGAAAAACTGTTTTTT
CDR3 protein: CASSPWTGASANEKLFF

D gene: NA
J gene: TRBJ1-1
clone size: many
V gene: TRBV29-1
CDR3 DNA: TGCAGCGTTGATCTGGGGAACACTGAAGCTTTCTTT
CDR3 protein: CSVDLGNTEAFF

D gene: TRBD1
J gene: TRBJ1-1
clone size: few
V gene: TRBV7-3
CDR3 DNA: TGTGCCAGCAGCTTAACAGGACAGGCTCTGAACACTGAAGCTTTCTTT
CDR3 protein: CASSLTGQALNTEAFF

D gene: TRBD2
J gene: TRBJ2-3
clone size: many
V gene: TRBV28
CDR3 DNA: TGTGCCAGCAGACGCCTAGCGGGGGCAGATACGCAGTATTTT
CDR3 protein: CASRRLAGADTQYF

D gene: NA
J gene: TRBJ1-6
clone size: few
V gene: TRBV6-2/TRBV6-3
CDR3 DNA: TGTGCCAGCAGTTACCCGGACGGAGATAATTCACCCCTCCACTTT
CDR3 protein: CASSYPDGDNSPLHF

D gene: NA
J gene: TRBJ2-3
clone size: many
V gene: TRBV5-1
CDR3 DNA: TGCGCCAGCAGCCCAGTCGGGACTGGCGCAGATACGCAGTATTTT
CDR3 protein: CASSPVGTGADTQYF

D gene: TRBD1
J gene: TRBJ2-5
clone size: many
V gene: TRBV7-2
CDR3 DNA: TGTGCCAGCAGCGATCCTCAGGGGGCGGTTTGGGAGACCCAGTACTTC
CDR3 protein: CASSDPQGAVWETQYF

D gene: NA
J gene: TRBJ1-1
clone size: few
V gene: TRBV19
CDR3 DNA: TGTGCCAGTAGTATGAACGGAAAGGACAGTGAAGCTTTCTTT
CDR3 protein: CASSMNGKDSEAFF

D gene: NA
J gene: TRBJ2-7
clone size: few
V gene: TRBV4-1
CDR3 DNA: TGCGCCAGCAGCCAAGATTCTCCCAGGTTGTACGAGCAGTACTTC
CDR3 protein: CASSQDSPRLYEQYF

D gene: NA
J gene: TRBJ1-2
clone size: once
V gene: TRBV4-1
CDR3 DNA: TGCGCCAGCAGCCAAGATCACGGGGGGAACTATGGCTACACCTTC
CDR3 protein: CASSQDHGGNYGYTF

D gene: NA
J gene: TRBJ2-4
clone size: few
V gene: TRBV3-1
CDR3 DNA: TGTGCCAGCGGACCTCGACCGTTCCTAGAGGGTCTTAACATTCAGTACTTC
CDR3 protein: CASGPRPFLEGLNIQYF

D gene: NA
J gene: TRBJ1-3
clone size: few
V gene: TRBV11-2
CDR3 DNA: TGTGCCAGCAGCTTAGAAGGAGGGATGTTTGGAAACACCATATATTTT
CDR3 protein: CASSLEGGMFGNTIYF

D gene: NA
J gene: TRBJ2-1
clone size: NA
V gene: TRBV13
CDR3 DNA: TGTGCCAGCAGCTTAAGGACTCCTTTGGATGAGCAGTTCTTC
CDR3 protein: CASSLRTPLDEQFF

D gene: NA
J gene: TRBJ1-2
clone size: many
V gene: TRBV6-2/TRBV6-3
CDR3 DNA: TGTGCCAGCATAGGTTCCGGAGGACACTATGGCTACACCTTC
CDR3 protein: CASIGSGGHYGYTF

D gene: NA
J gene: TRBJ1-2
clone size: many
V gene: TRBV6-2/TRBV6-3
CDR3 DNA: TGTGCCAGCAGTTACTCCCGGGACACGACGCGTTATGACTATGGCTACACCTTC
CDR3 protein: CASSYSRDTTRYDYGYTF

D gene: NA
J gene: TRBJ1-5
clone size: many
V gene: TRBV2
CDR3 DNA: TGTGCCAGCAGTGGGGTAGGACCCCAGCATTTT
CDR3 protein: CASSGVGPQHF

D gene: TRBD1
J gene: TRBJ1-3
clone size: many
V gene: TRBV4-3
CDR3 DNA: TGCGCCAGCAGCCAAGCACAGGGGCTTGGAAACACCATATATTTT
CDR3 protein: CASSQAQGLGNTIYF

D gene: NA
J gene: TRBJ1-5
clone size: many
V gene: TRBV25-1
CDR3 DNA: TGTGCCAGCAGTGAGTACCAGGAATGCTATAGCAATCAGCCCCAGCATTTT
CDR3 protein: CASSEYQECYSNQPQHF

D gene: NA
J gene: TRBJ1-5
clone size: many
V gene: TRBV7-7
CDR3 DNA: TGTGCTAGCAAGAGGGGGACCTATCAGCCCCAGCATTTT
CDR3 protein: CASKRGTYQPQHF

D gene: NA
J gene: TRBJ1-6
clone size: many
V gene: TRBV19
CDR3 DNA: TGTGCCAGTAGTATAATCGGGGTACGGAATTCACCCCTCCACTTT
CDR3 protein: CASSIIGVRNSPLHF

D gene: NA
J gene: TRBJ2-3
clone size: many
V gene: TRBV5-6
CDR3 DNA: TGTGCCAGCAGCTGGGGGTATAAAGATACGCAGTATTTT
CDR3 protein: CASSWGYKDTQYF

D gene: NA
J gene: TRBJ2-1
clone size: NA
V gene: TRBV7-9
CDR3 DNA: TGTGCCAGCAGCCAAGCAGTTTCTTTTTTACCCAATGAGCAGTTCTTC
CDR3 protein: CASSQAVSFLPNEQFF

D gene: NA
J gene: TRBJ1-2
clone size: NA
V gene: TRBV19
CDR3 DNA: TGTGCCAGTAGTATAGCGGCCAGGTCGCTACCCCCCTATGGCTACACCTTC
CDR3 protein: CASSIAARSLPPYGYTF

D gene: NA
J gene: TRBJ2-1
clone size: NA
V gene: TRBV11-2
CDR3 DNA: TGTGCCAGCAGCTCGCATGAGCAGTTCTTC
CDR3 protein: CASSSHEQFF

D gene: TRBD1
J gene: TRBJ2-1
clone size: few
V gene: TRBV7-2
CDR3 DNA: TGTGCCAGCTGGACAGGGGGCCCCTCCGATAGCTCCTACAATGAGCAGTTCTTC
CDR3 protein: CASWTGGPSDSSYNEQFF

D gene: NA
J gene: TRBJ1-1
clone size: many
V gene: TRBV4-3
CDR3 DNA: TGCGCCAGCAGCCAAGAGGGCTCGGGGACTGAAGCTTTCTTT
CDR3 protein: CASSQEGSGTEAFF

D gene: TRBD2
J gene: TRBJ2-1
clone size: many
V gene: TRBV11-2
CDR3 DNA: TGTGCCAGCAGCTTAGCAGCGGGGGGTTCCTACAATGAGCAGTTCTTC
CDR3 protein: CASSLAAGGSYNEQFF